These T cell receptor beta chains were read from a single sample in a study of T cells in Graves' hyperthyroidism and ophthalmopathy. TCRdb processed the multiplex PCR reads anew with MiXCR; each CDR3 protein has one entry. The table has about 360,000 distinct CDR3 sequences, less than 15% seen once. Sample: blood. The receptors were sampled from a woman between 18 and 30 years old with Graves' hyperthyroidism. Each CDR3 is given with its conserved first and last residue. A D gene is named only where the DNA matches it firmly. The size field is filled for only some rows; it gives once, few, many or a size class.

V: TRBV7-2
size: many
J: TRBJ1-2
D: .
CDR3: CASSYRGPGDRYTF
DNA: TGTGCCAGCAGCTACCGGGGCCCTGGGGACCGCTACACCTTC

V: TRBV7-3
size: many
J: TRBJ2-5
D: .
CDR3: CASSQVLGSQETQYF
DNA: TGTGCCAGCAGCCAGGTCTTGGGAAGCCAAGAGACCCAGTACTTC

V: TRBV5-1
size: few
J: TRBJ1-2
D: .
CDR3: CASSFAGTNYGYTF
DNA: TGTGCCAGCAGCTTTGCTGGGACTAACTATGGCTACACCTTC

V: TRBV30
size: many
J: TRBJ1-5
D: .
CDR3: CAWSPDINQPQHF
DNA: TGTGCCTGGAGTCCGGACATCAATCAGCCCCAGCATTTT

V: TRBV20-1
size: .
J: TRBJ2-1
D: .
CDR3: CSLHPRRNNEQFF
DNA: TGCAGTTTGCACCCACGGAGAAACAATGAGCAGTTCTTC

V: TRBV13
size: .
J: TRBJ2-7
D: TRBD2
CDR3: CASRPGLAAEQYF
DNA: TGTGCCAGCAGACCGGGACTAGCGGCCGAGCAGTACTTC

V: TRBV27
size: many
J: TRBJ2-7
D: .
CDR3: CASSPGGTRNYEQYF
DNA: TGTGCCAGCAGTCCAGGAGGGACACGCAACTACGAGCAGTACTTC

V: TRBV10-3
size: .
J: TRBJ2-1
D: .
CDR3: CAISEYRGGDEQFF
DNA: TGTGCCATCAGTGAGTATAGAGGAGGGGACGAGCAGTTCTTC

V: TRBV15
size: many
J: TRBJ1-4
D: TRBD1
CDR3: CATGGTGGAGEKLFF
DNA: TGTGCCACCGGAGGGACAGGGGGCGCAGGGGAAAAACTGTTTTTT

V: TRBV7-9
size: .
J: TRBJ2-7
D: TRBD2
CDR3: CASSLERAGGPKQYF
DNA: TGTGCCAGCAGCTTAGAGCGGGCGGGAGGGCCGAAGCAGTACTTC

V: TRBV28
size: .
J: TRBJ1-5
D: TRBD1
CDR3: CASSSGDRVQPQHF
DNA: TGTGCCAGCAGTTCAGGGGACAGGGTCCAGCCCCAGCATTTT

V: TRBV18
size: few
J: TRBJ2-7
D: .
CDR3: CASSPPLGGGPYEQYF
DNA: TGTGCCAGCTCACCACCGTTGGGAGGGGGTCCCTACGAGCAGTACTTC

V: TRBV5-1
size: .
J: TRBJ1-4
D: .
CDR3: CASRGPPNEKLFF
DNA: TGCGCCAGCAGAGGGCCGCCTAATGAAAAACTGTTTTTT

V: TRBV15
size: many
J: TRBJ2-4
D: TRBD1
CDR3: CATSWDSLNIQYF
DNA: TGTGCCACCAGCTGGGACAGTTTAAACATTCAGTACTTC

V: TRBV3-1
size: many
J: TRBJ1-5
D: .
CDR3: CASSQGHWPQHF
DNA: TGTGCCAGCAGCCAGGGACACTGGCCCCAGCATTTT

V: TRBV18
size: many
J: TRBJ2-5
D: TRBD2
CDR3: CASSPGLAAQETQYF
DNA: TGTGCCAGCTCTCCGGGACTAGCGGCCCAAGAGACCCAGTACTTC

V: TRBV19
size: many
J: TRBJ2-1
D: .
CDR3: CASSGGAGFSSYNEQFF
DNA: TGTGCCAGTAGCGGAGGGGCAGGATTTAGCTCCTACAATGAGCAGTTCTTC

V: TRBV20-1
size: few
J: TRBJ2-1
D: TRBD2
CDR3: CSARTQAGVTSYNEQFF
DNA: TGCAGTGCTAGAACACAGGCGGGAGTCACCTCCTACAATGAGCAGTTCTTC

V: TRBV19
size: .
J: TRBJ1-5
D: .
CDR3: CASSPPGRGTQPQHF
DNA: TGTGCCAGTAGTCCCCCGGGGAGGGGGACCCAGCCCCAGCATTTT

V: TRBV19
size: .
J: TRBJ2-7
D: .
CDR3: CASSIEHPNYEQYF
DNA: TGTGCCAGTAGTATAGAACACCCTAACTACGAGCAGTACTTC

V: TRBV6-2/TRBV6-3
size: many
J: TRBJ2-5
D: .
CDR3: CASSPRGTPEETQYF
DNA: TGTGCCAGCAGTCCCCGCGGGACTCCAGAAGAGACCCAGTACTTC

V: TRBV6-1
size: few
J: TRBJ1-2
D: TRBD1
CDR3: CASRRGTDLHANYGYTF
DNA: TGTGCCAGCAGAAGAGGGACAGACCTCCACGCTAACTATGGCTACACCTTC

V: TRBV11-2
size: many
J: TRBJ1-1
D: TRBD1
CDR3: CASTRDRGRDTEAFF
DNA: TGTGCCAGCACCCGGGACAGGGGGCGCGACACTGAAGCTTTCTTT

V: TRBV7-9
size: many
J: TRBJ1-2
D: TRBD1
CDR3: CASNQDRGGGYTF
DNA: TGTGCCAGCAACCAGGACAGGGGTGGTGGCTACACCTTC

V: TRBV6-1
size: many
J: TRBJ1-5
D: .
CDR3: CASSSAGSGPSNQPQHF
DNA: TGTGCCAGCAGCTCCGCGGGCTCAGGTCCTAGCAATCAGCCCCAGCATTTT

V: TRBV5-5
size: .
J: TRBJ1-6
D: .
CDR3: CASKTGTAALPLHF
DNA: TGTGCCTCGAAAACTGGAACCGCAGCATTGCCCCTCCACTTT

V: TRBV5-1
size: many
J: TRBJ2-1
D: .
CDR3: CASSLEPGLNYNEQFF
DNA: TGCGCCAGCAGCTTGGAACCCGGCCTCAACTACAATGAGCAGTTCTTC

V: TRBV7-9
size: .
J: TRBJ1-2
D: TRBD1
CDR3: CASSLGGQVYGYTF
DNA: TGTGCCAGCAGCTTAGGGGGACAGGTCTATGGCTACACCTTC

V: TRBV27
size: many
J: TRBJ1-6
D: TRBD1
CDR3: CASSGQALTNSPLHF
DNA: TGTGCCAGCAGCGGACAGGCCCTCACTAATTCACCCCTCCACTTT

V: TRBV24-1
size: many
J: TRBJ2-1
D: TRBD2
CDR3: CATSASGGPYNEQFF
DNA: TGTGCCACCAGTGCCAGCGGGGGGCCGTACAATGAGCAGTTCTTC

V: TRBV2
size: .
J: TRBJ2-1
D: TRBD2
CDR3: CASSVGLAGGSEQFF
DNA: TGTGCCAGCAGCGTAGGGCTAGCGGGGGGCAGTGAGCAGTTCTTC

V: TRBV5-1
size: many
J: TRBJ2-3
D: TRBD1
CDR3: CASRGDRVTDTQYF
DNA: TGCGCCAGCAGAGGGGACAGGGTCACAGATACGCAGTATTTT

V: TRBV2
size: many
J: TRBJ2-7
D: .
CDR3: CASSEVIGAGEQYF
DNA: TGTGCCAGCAGTGAAGTAATAGGGGCTGGCGAGCAGTACTTC

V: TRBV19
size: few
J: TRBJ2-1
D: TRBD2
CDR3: CASGTSGGAFLEQFF
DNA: TGTGCCAGCGGGACTAGCGGGGGGGCCTTTCTTGAGCAGTTCTTC

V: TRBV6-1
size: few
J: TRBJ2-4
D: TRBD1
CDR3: CASKGGDFRFPLAKNIQYF
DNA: TGTGCCAGCAAAGGGGGCGATTTCCGTTTTCCTCTAGCCAAAAACATTCAGTACTTC

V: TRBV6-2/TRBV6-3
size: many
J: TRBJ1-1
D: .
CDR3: CASIETSQGSTEAFF
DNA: TGTGCCAGCATCGAGACCTCTCAGGGTTCGACTGAAGCTTTCTTT

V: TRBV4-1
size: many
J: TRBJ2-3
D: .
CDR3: CASSHGTYTDTQYF
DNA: TGCGCCAGCAGCCACGGGACTTACACAGATACGCAGTATTTT

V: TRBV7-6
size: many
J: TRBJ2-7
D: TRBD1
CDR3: CASSPGTGGVEQYF
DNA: TGTGCCAGCAGCCCCGGGACAGGGGGCGTCGAGCAGTACTTC

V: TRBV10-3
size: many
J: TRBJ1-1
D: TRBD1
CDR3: CAATGAGGTEAFF
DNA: TGTGCCGCCACGGGGGCAGGGGGGACTGAAGCTTTCTTT

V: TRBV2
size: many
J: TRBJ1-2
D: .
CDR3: CASSENREDYGYTF
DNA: TGTGCCAGCAGTGAAAACAGGGAGGACTATGGCTACACCTTC

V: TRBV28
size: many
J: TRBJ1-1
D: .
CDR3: CASSPPPNTEAFF
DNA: TGTGCCAGCAGTCCCCCCCCTAACACTGAAGCTTTCTTT

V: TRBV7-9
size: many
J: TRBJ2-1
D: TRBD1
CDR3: CASSSDRGPYNEQFF
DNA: TGTGCCAGCAGCTCAGACAGGGGGCCCTACAATGAGCAGTTCTTC

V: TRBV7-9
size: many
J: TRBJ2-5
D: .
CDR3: CASRTWRDQETQYF
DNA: TGTGCCAGCAGAACTTGGAGAGACCAAGAGACCCAGTACTTC